Below are 5 T cell receptor beta chains sequenced from a single sample in a study of spatial heterogeneity in lung cancer. Time point here: sample taken at primary tumor resection. Sequencing was performed on whole RNA extracted from tumor and nontumor lung tissue, or from frozen PBMC, and the material was left unsorted. A single record per CDR3 protein comes from TCRdb applying MiXCR to the 5' RACE reads. The data hold around 8,000 distinct CDR3 sequences, with over 7% observed a single time. This sample comprised PBMCs, obtained at surgery. The receptors were sampled from a male donor with early-stage non-small cell lung cancer.

Regarding this clonotype: This beta chain came through as a stray read in a library set up for alpha chains, and its size says little. This rearrangement joins TRBV19 to TRBJ2-7, with D tentatively TRBD2 (5 bases). The CDR3 contains 13 residues. Germline CDR1 is LNHDA and CDR2 is SQIVND (reference sequence). V was cut by 9 bases and J by 2 bases, with 14 bases left in between. CDR3 bases: TGTGCCAGCGAAAAGACGGGGACCTACGAGCAGTACTTC. It encodes CASEKTGTYEQYF.

This clonotype is medium-sized within its sample. This beta chain turned up in a library designed for alpha chains; as an off-target read, its abundance says little. This chain uses TRBV28 with TRBJ1-6, with TRBD1 as a possible D gene (6 bases). Germline CDR1 is MDHEN and CDR2 is SYDVKM. Trimming stripped 6 bases from V and 9 bases from J, with 18 bases between. CDR3 size: 15 residues. The CDR3 DNA reads as TGTGCCAGCAGAGAAACAGGGAGATTGGTTTCACCCCTCCACTTT. Translated, it gives CASRETGRLVSPLHF.

This clonotype was seen many times. A library made for alpha chains picked up this beta chain off target, so its size means little. The chain carries TRBV27 and TRBJ2-7; D call uncertain. This CDR3 spans 15 amino acids. V lost 5 bases, J lost 5 bases, and 19 bases lay in between. Germline assignment: CDR1 MNHEY and CDR2 SMNVEV (reference sequence). The CDR3 loop is CASSPLLGGGDEQYF. Written as DNA, the CDR3 is TGTGCCAGCAGTCCCCTGCTTGGTGGCGGTGACGAGCAGTACTTC.

This clonotype was picked up many times. Little can be read into the size of this beta chain, an off-target read in a library designed for alpha chains. The chain links TRBV2 to TRBJ2-2, with D possibly matching TRBD2 (6 bases). The germline V gene has CDR1 SNHLY and CDR2 FYNNEI. The CDR3 runs to 14 residues. V was cut by 6 bases and J by 7 bases, with 15 bases left in between. The CDR3, as DNA: TGTGCCAGCAGGACGGGCGGAGGGAGCGGGGAGCTGTTTTTT. Protein product: CASRTGGGSGELFF.

This clonotype was seen repeatedly, ten times or more. This beta chain lies outside the target of a library built for alpha chains; its clone size means little. The chain carries TRBV7-8 and TRBJ1-6; D unclear. The length of the CDR3 is 14 residues. V lost 1 base, J lost 7 bases, and 8 bases lay in between. Germline CDR1 SGHVS, CDR2 FQNEAQ. The DNA for the CDR3 is TGTGCCAGCAGCTTAGGGGCGGAAAATTCACCCCTCCACTTT. Residues: CASSLGAENSPLHF.